A single sample gave rise to the 21 T cell receptor beta chains below, sequenced in a study of shared clonotypes between healthy human individuals. Generated by immunoSEQ multiplex PCR, the TCRdb table keeps only in-frame clones and is missing some. The sample holds around 2.3 million clones, more than 90% seen once. The sequenced material came from naive CD4+ T cells sorted from blood. Specified subset: CD45RA+ positively selected. The receptors here all came from a young man in good health.

As concerns this clone: A read error may account for a junction end that differs from germline. The chain links TRBV5-1 to TRBJ1-3; D remains ambiguous. The germline CDR1 and CDR2 sequences are SGHRS and YFSETQ. This CDR3 comprises 13 residues. CDR3 in amino acids: CATSKGSGNTIYF. The CDR3 nucleotides are TGCGCCACCAGCAAGGGCTCTGGAAACACCATATATTTT.

The chain couples TRBV6-1 to TRBJ1-6; the D gene is possibly TRBD1 (5 bases). The germline gives CDR1 MNHNS, CDR2 SASEGT. V lost 1 base and J 0 bases, leaving 19 bases between the germline ends. The CDR3 contains 20 residues. The DNA for the CDR3 is TGTGCCAGCAGTGAAGGGGATGGGACCCCGACAGCCTCCTATAATTCACCCCTCCACTTT. Its protein product is CASSEGDGTPTASYNSPLHF.

This chain connects TRBV6-1 to TRBJ1-1; D ambiguous. Germline lookup yields CDR1 MNHNS and CDR2 SASEGT. V shed 6 bases and J shed 0 bases, with 11 bases lying between them. CDR3 size: 14 residues. CDR3 bases: TGTGCCAGCAGCCAGACCTCCATGAACACTGAAGCTTTCTTT. Encoded protein: CASSQTSMNTEAFF.

V is TRBV2 and J is TRBJ2-1; D may be TRBD2 (6 bases). The CDR3 is made up of 14 amino acids. Germline CDR1 SNHLY, CDR2 FYNNEI. Trimming pared 3 bases from V and 7 bases from J, leaving 13 bases between. CDR3: CASSEAIGRNEQFF. In nucleotides, the CDR3 is TGTGCCAGCAGTGAGGCGATAGGGAGGAATGAGCAGTTCTTC.

The gene calls are TRBV27 and TRBJ1-3, with D uncertain. With 1 base removed from V and 0 bases from J, the gap between germline ends came to 13 bases. Germline V gene data show CDR1 as MNHEY and CDR2 as SMNVEV (reference sequence). This CDR3 is 17 amino acids long. The CDR3 is CASSLLNRVSSGNTIYF. In DNA form, the CDR3 reads TGTGCCAGCAGTTTATTAAACAGAGTAAGCTCTGGAAACACCATATATTTT.

The rearrangement joins TRBV4-3 to TRBJ1-2, with a tentative D call TRBD1 (6 bases). The CDR3 totals 16 residues. V was clipped by 4 bases and J by 3 bases, with 18 bases between them. CDR1 is LGHNA and CDR2 is YSLEER in the germline V gene. As DNA, the CDR3 is TGCGCCAGCAGCCTGTTAAGGGGGGCGCTGGACTATGGCTACACCTTC. Protein sequence: CASSLLRGALDYGYTF.

Comment on this clone: The same CDR3 arises from other DNA sequences in this sample as well. The chain combines TRBV5-1 with TRBJ2-7; 11 nucleotides align to TRBD1. Germline values: CDR1 SGHRS, CDR2 YFSETQ. This CDR3 spans 15 amino acids. After removal of 4 bases from V and 2 bases from J, the junction contained 5 bases not matched to a gene. Written as DNA, the CDR3 is TGCGCCAGCAGCGCCGGGACAGGGGGGCCCTACGAGCAGTACTTC. Translating gives CASSAGTGGPYEQYF. Combining the CDR3 with reference TRBV5-1 and TRBJ2-7 gives the whole variable domain KAGVTQTPRYLIKTRGQQVTLSCSPISGHRSVSWYQQTPGQGLQFLFEYFSETQRNKGNFPGRFSGRQFSNSRSEMNVSTLELGDSALYLCASSAGTGGPYEQYFGPGTRLTVT.

The chain joins TRBV10-3 to TRBJ1-3; D unclear. The CDR3 length is 15 residues. Germline V gene data show CDR1 as ENHRY and CDR2 as SYGVKD. Trimming took off 9 bases at V and 0 bases at J, with 15 bases between the two ends. CDR3 nucleotides: TGTGCCATATCGGACGGGAACTCCTCTGGAAACACCATATATTTT. This codes for CAISDGNSSGNTIYF.

Concerning this clone itself: Other DNA sequences in this specimen translate into the identical CDR3. The rearrangement joins TRBV5-4 to TRBJ2-5, with D uncertain. The CDR3 is made up of 14 amino acids. Germline V gives CDR1 SGHNT, CDR2 YYREEE (reference sequence). The germline V and J ends were trimmed by 0 bases and 3 bases, with 9 bases remaining between them. CDR3 sequence reads: CASSLVGGEETQYF. The CDR3 region has the DNA TGTGCCAGCAGCTTGGTCGGTGGGGAAGAGACCCAGTACTTC.

V gene TRBV28 combines with J gene TRBJ1-5; D unresolved. The CDR3 consists of 13 residues. Per germline, CDR1 MDHEN and CDR2 SYDVKM. Trimming took off 2 bases at V and 9 bases at J, with 11 bases between the two ends. DNA for the CDR3: TGTGCCAGCAGTTTAATGCCGCTAGGGCCCCAGCATTTT. It yields the protein CASSLMPLGPQHF. The variable domain in full, with the rest retrieved from reference TRBV28 and TRBJ1-5, is DVKVTQSSRYLVKRTGEKVFLECVQDMDHENMFWYRQDPGLGLRLIYFSYDVKMKEKGDIPEGYSVSREKKERFSLILESASTNQTSMYLCASSLMPLGPQHFGDGTRLSIL.

The chain recombines TRBV5-4 with TRBJ1-2, with a tentative D call TRBD1 (5 bases). V lost 2 bases and J 7 bases, leaving 15 bases between the germline ends. The CDR3 has 14 residues. Germline V gene lookup returns CDR1 SGHNT and CDR2 YYREEE (reference sequence). CDR3 in amino acids: CASSFGADETGYTF. CDR3 nucleotide sequence: TGTGCCAGCAGCTTCGGGGCGGATGAGACTGGCTACACCTTC.

This clone appeared once. The rearrangement joins TRBV4-3 to TRBJ1-3, with D uncertain. In germline, CDR1 is LGHNA, CDR2 YSLEER. With 1 base removed from V and 0 bases from J, the gap between germline ends came to 10 bases. This CDR3 spans 16 amino acids. In DNA form, the CDR3 reads TGCGCCAGCAGCCAAGGGGTGGGGAACTCTGGAAACACCATATATTTT. Translation gives CASSQGVGNSGNTIYF.

This rearrangement joins TRBV5-1 to TRBJ2-3; D is ambiguous. The V end lost 5 bases, the J end lost 0 bases, and 7 bases lay between the germline ends. The CDR3 loop spans 13 amino acids. Germline V lookup: CDR1 SGHRS, CDR2 YFSETQ. DNA for the CDR3: TGCGCCAGCAGGGCTCCTAGCACAGATACGCAGTATTTT. This sequence encodes CASRAPSTDTQYF.

The gene calls are TRBV2 and TRBJ1-1, with D hard to call. The V end lost 7 bases, the J end lost 1 base, and 13 bases lay between the germline ends. The CDR3 loop spans 14 amino acids. Germline CDR1 SNHLY, CDR2 FYNNEI. The CDR3 is CASTPRGSNTEAFF. CDR3 nucleotide sequence: TGTGCCAGCACCCCTCGAGGTTCGAACACTGAAGCTTTCTTT.

This clone was detected once. The chain joins TRBV10-3 to TRBJ1-5; no firm D call. V was cut by 4 bases and J by 5 bases, with 9 bases left in between. CDR1 is ENHRY, CDR2 SYGVKD, per germline. The CDR3 totals 13 residues. The CDR3 sequence: CAISGNRDQPQHF. The DNA of the CDR3 is TGTGCCATCAGTGGTAACAGAGATCAGCCCCAGCATTTT.

The chain joins TRBV7-3 to TRBJ2-7; D call uncertain. The CDR3 consists of 15 residues. V lost 4 bases and J 2 bases, leaving 15 bases between the germline ends. CDR1 and CDR2 from the germline V gene are SGHTA and FQGTGA. The CDR3 is CASSSHPGPTYEQYF. For the CDR3, the DNA is TGTGCCAGCAGCTCCCACCCCGGGCCAACCTACGAGCAGTACTTC.

The chain couples TRBV5-4 to TRBJ2-5; D not resolved. The CDR3 contains 14 residues. Trimming shortened V by 6 bases and J by 5 bases, and 17 bases separated the two germline ends. Germline V lookup: CDR1 SGHNT, CDR2 YYREEE (reference sequence). The chain's CDR3 is CASTRDRSLETQYF. The DNA of the CDR3 is TGTGCCAGCACCCGAGACCGCTCGTTGGAGACCCAGTACTTC.

V is TRBV27 and J is TRBJ1-1, with D perhaps TRBD1 (6 bases). V was cut by 4 bases and J by 5 bases, with 14 bases left in between. From germline, CDR1 is MNHEY and CDR2 SMNVEV (reference sequence). This CDR3 is built from 14 residues. CDR3: CASSSRGLGTEAFF. CDR3 nucleotide sequence: TGTGCCAGCAGTTCCCGGGGGCTTGGGACTGAAGCTTTCTTT.

The chain combines TRBV9 with TRBJ2-5, with D perhaps TRBD1 or TRBD2 (6 bases each). The CDR3 is 14 amino acids. CDR1 and CDR2 (germline): SGDLS, YYNGEE. Trimming shortened V by 6 bases and J by 2 bases, and 14 bases separated the two germline ends. Written as DNA, the CDR3 is TGTGCCAGCAAACGCGGGGACATACAAGAGACCCAGTACTTC. It specifies CASKRGDIQETQYF. The variable domain in full, completed from reference TRBV9 and TRBJ2-5, reads DSGVTQTPKHLITATGQRVTLRCSPRSGDLSVYWYQQSLDQGLQFLIQYYNGEERAKGNILERFSAQQFPDLHSELNLSSLELGDSALYFCASKRGDIQETQYFGPGTRLLVL.

V and J are TRBV5-1 and TRBJ1-2; 12 bases fit TRBD1. This CDR3 has 16 amino acids. V dropped 4 bases and J dropped 5; count of bases not matched to a gene: 9. Germline V CDR1 and CDR2: SGHRS, YFSETQ. The CDR3 bases are TGCGCCAGCAGCCCACGCGGGACAGGGGGCAAGTATGGCTACACCTTC. This sequence encodes CASSPRGTGGKYGYTF.

The chain couples TRBV7-2 to TRBJ2-3, with TRBD2 as a possible D gene (6 bases). The CDR3 is 16 amino acids. V dropped 5 bases and J dropped 0 bases, with 15 bases sitting between them. Germline V gene lookup returns CDR1 SGHTA and CDR2 FQGNSA. The CDR3 coding sequence is TGTGCCAGCAGCCCCCTCGGGGGAAAAAGCACAGATACGCAGTATTTT. Its protein product is CASSPLGGKSTDTQYF.